Listed here is a single TCR beta chain. Its antigen is not known. One junction end disagrees with the germline gene, perhaps due to a read error. Primers: 60 Vbeta forward and 13 Jbeta reverse. Libraries were prepared by immunoSEQ multiplex PCR; TCRdb keeps only in-frame clonotypes and omits some of them. The table has about 180,000 clones, roughly 75% seen once. This record comes from a study of cytomegalovirus exposure and HLA in healthy donors. Findings and caveats of the study: There were some public TCRs occurring in many donors, but most TCR sequences were rare. Available immune exposure information was restricted to CMV serostatus only. When a later analysis compared HLA-associated TCR beta chains with equally common others, the HLA-associated chains turned out to be more clonally expanded and to have lower generation probabilities.

Germline CDR1 reads MNHEY; CDR2 reads SMNVEV (reference sequence). The CDR3 is 14 residues long. Though probably carrying unrecorded immune exposures, donors were nominally healthy at sampling. Sequencing used PBMCs. This sequence joins TRBV27 and TRBJ1-6, with D possibly being TRBD1 (6 bases). The source is a female donor in good health and CMV-seronegative. The CDR3 region has the DNA TGCGCCACCCGACGGACAGCCCTTGCGTCACCCCTCCACTTT. It is translated as CATRRTALASPLHF.